The sequence of this T cell receptor (beta chain) was determined in a study of Ad26.COV2.S vaccination and SARS-CoV-2 variants. Overall study context: The authors gave Ad26.COV2.S intramuscularly, either once or twice 56 days apart. Findings of the study overall: Ad26.COV2.S recipients had broader spike-specific TCRs (P = 0.0014). An underestimation of total T cell responses may have resulted from the TCR breadth and depth analyses.

Treatment meaning: roughly 20 received Ad26.COV2.S at low or high dose, single or two shots; roughly five received placebo; per-sample allocation not given. The samples date from day 63 after the first vaccine or placebo injection. Recruitment in Boston yielded a donor of adult age, 18-55 years. This CDR3 has 17 residues. V was trimmed by 4 bases and J by 1 base, leaving 17 bases between them. Germline assignment: CDR1 SGDLS and CDR2 YYNGEE. The repertoire was sequenced with immunoSEQ multiplex PCR; TCRdb's copy has only in-frame clones and lacks some. The table lists more than 300,000 clones, 80% to 90% of them singletons. Note on this clone: The antigen remains unidentified.

The rearrangement joins TRBV9 to TRBJ2-2; tentatively, D is TRBD2 (7 bases). The source was peripheral blood, collected in a trial of Ad26.COV2.S vaccine versus placebo. The clonotype originates from a person between 18 and 65 years old who received the Ad26.COV2.S COVID-19 vaccine or a placebo. The CDR3 nucleotides are TGTGCCAGCAGCACCTTCTGGGGGGGCGAGAACACCGGGGAGCTGTTTTTT. It is translated as CASSTFWGGENTGELFF. The full variable domain, in which reference TRBV9 and TRBJ2-2 provide the parts outside the CDR3, is DSGVTQTPKHLITATGQRVTLRCSPRSGDLSVYWYQQSLDQGLQFLIQYYNGEERAKGNILERFSAQQFPDLHSELNLSSLELGDSALYFCASSTFWGGENTGELFFGEGSRLTVL.